This T cell receptor beta chain was sequenced in a study of identical twins (TCRdb year 2016). Background for the entire study: To test whether fetal clonotypes persist, the study used deep sequencing on TCR alpha and beta repertoires from monozygotic twins, unrelated adults of various ages, and cord blood. To rule out contamination, the twin experiments were replicated at different times with different library preparation protocols. General findings and caveats noted by the study authors: A weaker excess of twin sharing was found in beta out-of-frame sequences because the signal-to-noise ratio was lowered by fewer shared sequences. Zero-insertion analyses could be partly confounded by invariant T cells such as MAIT and iNKT, although diverse VJ usage argued against such confounding for most clonotypes. Because the same donors could not be followed over many years, the conclusions relied on cross-sectional statistical analysis. Out-of-frame TCR alpha sequences shared between twins showed an excess of low generation-probability sequences compared with coincidental sharing between unrelated individuals. Fewer insertions were carried by abundant cord blood beta clonotypes; a weaker similar trend was observed in young adult naive repertoires, while no such trend was observed in memory repertoires. Out-of-frame TCR alpha sharing in monozygotic twins was systematically underestimated by recombination models, whereas sharing between unrelated individuals was in agreement with the recombination models.

This clonotype has only a few counts. What antigen it recognizes has not been identified. No base quality values were provided; no much bigger clone lies one nucleotide off. Compared with germline, V lacks 5 bases and J lacks 5 bases; bases without a gene match: 6. Spanning cysteine to phenylalanine, the CDR3 consists of 15 amino acids. Just the 45-base CDR3 DNA is kept, in frame starting at base 1. According to the germline V gene, CDR1 reads SGHTA and CDR2 reads FQGNSA. Only healthy Caucasian donors were included. Three pairs of female monozygotic twins, all aged roughly 18 to 30 years, made up the twin cohort. The RNA used for TCR libraries was isolated from peripheral blood mononuclear cells. Receptor amplification or capture employed 5' RACE. The listed sequencing device is Illumina HiSeq 2000. Template switching added a universal primer binding site, and the final cDNA carried a unique molecular identifier that allowed TCR cDNA molecules to be counted accurately. First-strand cDNA for TCR alpha and beta chains was synthesized from specific primers in the conserved constant-segment region. Each cDNA library was double barcoded, with a SMART-Mk sample barcode plus Illumina barcodes, to control for contamination. TruSeq adapter sequences along with Illumina sample barcodes were introduced in two successive PCR steps. The TCR alpha and beta cDNA libraries were sequenced on the Illumina HiSeq platform using custom primers. Per the original workflow: MiGEC was used to process raw reads and extract unique molecular identifiers, and MiXCR was used to find CDR3 positions. For each individual, recombination models were inferred using an EM algorithm with the repgenHMM and IGoR tools. The analysis of shared clonotypes was done with the tcR package in R, with sharing normalized by the product of cloneset sizes. Out-of-frame nonproductive sequences were analyzed to study raw recombination free of thymic and clonal selection effects. The public sequencing data were trimmed at Q25 with fastp and processed into clonotypes with MiXCR by TCRdb, which kept only in-frame beta chains. Each CDR3 protein gets just one entry, which takes the most common genes and DNA from the rows behind it. The V and J calls shown here were made by TCRdb, not taken from the authors' results. The table for this sample lists about 810,000 distinct CDR3 sequences; 10% to 15% of them were counted only once. Of the sample, 1.5% to 2% is held by the ten largest clones.

This sample was shared with a second study, whose subject was yellow fever vaccine responses in identical twins. As noted in the second study: According to the authors, the vaccine-induced T cell response in identical twins seemed to be partly convergent and partly specific to each individual. Focusing on identical twins, the study followed the T cell clones that responded to the vaccine, and did so with precision.

Sequencing was done on a sample of PBMCs. The sequence links TRBV7-2 to TRBJ2-3, and 11 junctional nucleotides match TRBD2. The source is a woman aged 18-35 years in good health. The nucleotide sequence is given as TGTGCCAGCAGCCCGGCGACTAGCGGGGAAGATACGCAGTATTTT. It encodes CASSPATSGEDTQYF.